The rows below give T cell receptor beta chains drawn from one sample of a study of early T cells in non-severe SARS-CoV-2 infection. TCRdb processed the 5' RACE reads anew with MiXCR; each CDR3 protein has one entry. The table shows about 84,000 distinct CDR3 sequences, with around 10% occurring only once. Sequences were obtained from whole blood. These receptor sequences come from an adult who was a healthcare worker with PCR-confirmed SARS-CoV-2 infection or an uninfected control (not recorded which). Each CDR3 is given with its conserved first and last residue. Fields, in order: V gene, CDR3 protein.

v_call: TRBV28
cdr3_aa: CASSSMVPSPLHF

v_call: TRBV5-1
cdr3_aa: CASSPGLPPYNEQFF

v_call: TRBV14
cdr3_aa: CASSRYETEEFF

v_call: TRBV18
cdr3_aa: CASSPSGQGAREQFF

v_call: TRBV21-1
cdr3_aa: CATRRDTLSYEQYF

v_call: TRBV3-1
cdr3_aa: CASSQDQSSGNTIYF

v_call: TRBV11-3
cdr3_aa: CASSSPWSRENAEAFF

v_call: TRBV5-4
cdr3_aa: CASSPEGQGQETQYF

v_call: TRBV14
cdr3_aa: CATTGSGANVLTF

v_call: TRBV6-5
cdr3_aa: CASSYSTVRGSEAFF

v_call: TRBV25-1
cdr3_aa: CASRGLSEQYF

v_call: TRBV7-9
cdr3_aa: CASSLDPPAPDTQYF

v_call: TRBV28
cdr3_aa: CVSSRPGEQYF

v_call: TRBV6-6
cdr3_aa: CASSYGVRTDTQYF

v_call: TRBV11-1
cdr3_aa: CASSLDQGYTEAFF

v_call: TRBV20-1
cdr3_aa: CSARYLPTNEKLFF

v_call: TRBV7-9
cdr3_aa: CASSPPLAGVGELFF

v_call: TRBV11-2
cdr3_aa: CASSSVYEQYF

v_call: TRBV10-3
cdr3_aa: CASKGVTGSQEQYF

v_call: TRBV12-3/TRBV12-4
cdr3_aa: CASSPTGRETQYF

v_call: TRBV12-3/TRBV12-4
cdr3_aa: CASSPPAGGQYF

v_call: TRBV2
cdr3_aa: CASSHRLVEKLFF

v_call: TRBV6-6
cdr3_aa: CASTIKGATVNEQFF

v_call: TRBV20-1
cdr3_aa: CSARLVSLGATNEKLFF

v_call: TRBV7-9
cdr3_aa: CASSFGGAEKAFF

v_call: TRBV2
cdr3_aa: CASSEAFNQPQHF

v_call: TRBV5-1
cdr3_aa: CASSLTDGTNYGYTF

v_call: TRBV18
cdr3_aa: CASSPPSRGTGEYTF

v_call: TRBV7-6
cdr3_aa: CASSIPPSGGGEQFF

v_call: TRBV6-6
cdr3_aa: CASSSPWTSGSPNQESQYF

v_call: TRBV11-2
cdr3_aa: CASSRGGGTYEQYF

v_call: TRBV9
cdr3_aa: CASSVGTGFGEQYF

v_call: TRBV3-1
cdr3_aa: CASSQDPGQNSCTF

v_call: TRBV5-1
cdr3_aa: CASSSLGTQETQYF

v_call: TRBV3-1
cdr3_aa: CASSQGNQGHEQFF

v_call: TRBV29-1
cdr3_aa: CSVEEAGTDNNSPLHF

v_call: TRBV29-1
cdr3_aa: CLTGEETQYF

v_call: TRBV4-1
cdr3_aa: CASSQASPSRGPFRTQYF

v_call: TRBV6-5
cdr3_aa: CASSPTANTEAFF

v_call: TRBV11-2
cdr3_aa: CASSLEGGQASNYGYTF

v_call: TRBV6-6
cdr3_aa: CASSRDTIYF